The sequence of this T cell receptor beta chain was determined in a study of shared clonotypes between healthy human individuals. The length of the CDR3 is 14 residues. CDR1 is SGHDN, CDR2 FVKESK, per germline. V shed 4 bases and J 7 bases; nucleotides not matched to a gene: 9. The table came from immunoSEQ multiplex PCR; TCRdb's copy has only in-frame clones and leaves some out. The sample shows about 710,000 clones, about two thirds of them seen only once. The TCR was taken from a woman aged 25 to 39 in good health. The material sequenced was memory CD4+ T cells sorted from blood. Subset: CD45RA-negative fraction. The rearrangement joins TRBV14 to TRBJ2-7, with 8 bases fitting TRBD1. The CDR3 DNA reads as TGTGCCAGCAGCCCCGATCAGGGGGCCGGGGAGCAGTACTTC. This translates into CASSPDQGAGEQYF.